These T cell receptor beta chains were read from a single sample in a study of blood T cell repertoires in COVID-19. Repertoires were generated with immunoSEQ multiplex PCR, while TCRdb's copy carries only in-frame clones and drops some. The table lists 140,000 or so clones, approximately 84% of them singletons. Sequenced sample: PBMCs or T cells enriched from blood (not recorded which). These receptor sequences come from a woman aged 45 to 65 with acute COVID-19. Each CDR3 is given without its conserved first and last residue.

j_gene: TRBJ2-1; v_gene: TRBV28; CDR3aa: ASTPGGGLTVEQF
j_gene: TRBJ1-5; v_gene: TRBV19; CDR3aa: ASSSGQGGNQPQH
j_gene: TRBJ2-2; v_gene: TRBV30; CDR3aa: AWSTSGRSGELF
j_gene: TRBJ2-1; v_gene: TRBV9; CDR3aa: ASSVSTSGRPYNEQF
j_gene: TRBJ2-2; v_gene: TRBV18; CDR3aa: ASSPDSHSAGRANTGELF
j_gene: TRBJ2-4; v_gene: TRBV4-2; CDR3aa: ASSQDSKSKNIQY
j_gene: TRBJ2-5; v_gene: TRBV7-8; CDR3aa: ASSLRLAQETQY
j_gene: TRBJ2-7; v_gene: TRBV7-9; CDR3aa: ASSLALYEQY
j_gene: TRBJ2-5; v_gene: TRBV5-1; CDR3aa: ASSVGGLAGVRETQY
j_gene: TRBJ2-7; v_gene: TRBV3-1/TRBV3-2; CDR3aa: ASKWRGPTEQY
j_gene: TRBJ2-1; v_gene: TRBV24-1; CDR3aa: ATRTSDGGYNEQF